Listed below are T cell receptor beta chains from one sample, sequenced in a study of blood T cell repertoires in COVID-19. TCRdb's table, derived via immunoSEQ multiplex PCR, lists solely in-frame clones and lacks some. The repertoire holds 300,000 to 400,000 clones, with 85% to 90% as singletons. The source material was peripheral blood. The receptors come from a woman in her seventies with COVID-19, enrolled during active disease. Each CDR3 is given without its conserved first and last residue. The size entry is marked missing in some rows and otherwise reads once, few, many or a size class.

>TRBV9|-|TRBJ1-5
ASSGGAGGSNQPQH
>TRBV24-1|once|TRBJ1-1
ATSPITVNTEAF
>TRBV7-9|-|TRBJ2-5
ASSFDGQGKTQY
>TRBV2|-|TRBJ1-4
ASRTALYEKLF
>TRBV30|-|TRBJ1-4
AWSMGTYGEKLF
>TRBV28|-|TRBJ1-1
ASSLWGSGGTEAF
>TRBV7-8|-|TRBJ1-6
ASSLGQGASYNSPLH
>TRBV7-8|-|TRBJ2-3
ASSLGSGGAFTDTQY
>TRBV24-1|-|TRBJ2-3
ATSRGGQATDTQY
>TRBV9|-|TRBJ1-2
ASSVDGQGNGYT
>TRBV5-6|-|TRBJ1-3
ASSLLENSGNTIY
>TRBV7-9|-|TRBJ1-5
ASSLRGQPQH
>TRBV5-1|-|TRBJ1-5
ASSLAGGGQPQH
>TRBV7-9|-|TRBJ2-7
ASSLEVYEQY
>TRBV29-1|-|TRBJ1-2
SVEDRSHGTGSSGGYT
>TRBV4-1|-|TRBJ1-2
ASSQGTGRYGYT
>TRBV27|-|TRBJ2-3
ASSRDSNTQY
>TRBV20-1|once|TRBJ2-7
SAGQAYEQY
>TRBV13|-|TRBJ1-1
ASSLVALGEVGYTEAF
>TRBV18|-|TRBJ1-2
ASSPKGDGYT
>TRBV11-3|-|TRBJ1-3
ASRSQGPGNTIY
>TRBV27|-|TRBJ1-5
ASSLSSQVGNQPQH
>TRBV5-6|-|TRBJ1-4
ASSLLGQTASSPSEKLF
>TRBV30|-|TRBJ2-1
AWRDSSYNEQF
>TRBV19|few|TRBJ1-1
ARQKATGGEAF
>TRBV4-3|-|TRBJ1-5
ASSQDHGSNPYQPQH
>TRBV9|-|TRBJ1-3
ASTAGTYSGNTIY
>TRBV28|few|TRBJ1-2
ASSRPQFRYGYT
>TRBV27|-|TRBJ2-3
ASSTTQYTDTQY
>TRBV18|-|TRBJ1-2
ASSPPEGYGYT
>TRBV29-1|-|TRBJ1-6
SVGSGGSSPLH
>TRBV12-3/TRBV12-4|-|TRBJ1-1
ASSFAQGERAF
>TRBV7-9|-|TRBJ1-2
ASSLGQASLYGYT
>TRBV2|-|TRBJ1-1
ASGPTALNTEAF
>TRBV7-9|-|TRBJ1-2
ASSLASQGIEGYT
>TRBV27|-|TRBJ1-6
ASSIWTGLDSPLH
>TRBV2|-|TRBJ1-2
ASSEGGGNYGYT
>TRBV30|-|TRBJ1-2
AWSIPLGGAQGYT
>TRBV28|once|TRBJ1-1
ASSSDRRLPYTEAF
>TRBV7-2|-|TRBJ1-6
ASSRDSPLH
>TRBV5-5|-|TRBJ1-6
ASSLQSRDSPLH
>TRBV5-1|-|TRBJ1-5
ASRVTGGEGQPQH
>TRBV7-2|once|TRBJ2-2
ASSFPRGGELF
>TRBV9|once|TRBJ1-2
ASSPRQGGSYGYT
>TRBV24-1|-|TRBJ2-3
ATSDSGTDTQY
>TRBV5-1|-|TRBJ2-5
ASSLARQPSGETQY
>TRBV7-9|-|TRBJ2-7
ASSLRGLAGGPAREQY
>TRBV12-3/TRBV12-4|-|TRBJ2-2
ASRTGVSGELF
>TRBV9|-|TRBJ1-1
ASSVGTTGITEAF
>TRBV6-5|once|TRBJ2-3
ASRLLVGDTQY
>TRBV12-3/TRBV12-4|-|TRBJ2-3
ASSPGELATQY
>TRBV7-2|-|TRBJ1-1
ASSLVGGMNTEAF
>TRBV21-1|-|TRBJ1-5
ASSVKGQGDYQPQH
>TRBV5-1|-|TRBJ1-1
ASSLLPTDSEAF
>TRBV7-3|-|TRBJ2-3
ASSSGLAGVEPTDTQY
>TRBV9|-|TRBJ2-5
ASSAAGLAGGETQY
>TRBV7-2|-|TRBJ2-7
ASSLNWSYEQY
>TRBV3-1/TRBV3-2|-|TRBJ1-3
ASSRITGGWGNTIY